This T cell receptor (beta chain) was sequenced during a study of technical replicates of blood from a few donors. Using immunoSEQ multiplex PCR, the repertoire was profiled, and TCRdb retains in-frame clones only, with some absent. This table has about 59,000 clones, 80% to 95% appearing once. Sequenced: PBMCs. The TCR originated in a human donor in good health. Some clones in this sample may be carry-over from other donors' samples.

CDR3 DNA sequence: TGTGCCAGCAGCCAGGGCTTGGGGAGCACTGAAGCTTTCTTT. This codes for CASSQGLGSTEAFF. The rearrangement links TRBV4-2 to TRBJ1-1; no definite D call. Germline assignment: CDR1 LGHNA and CDR2 YNFKEQ. V lost 3 bases, J lost 4 bases, and 12 bases lay in between. CDR3 length: 14 residues.